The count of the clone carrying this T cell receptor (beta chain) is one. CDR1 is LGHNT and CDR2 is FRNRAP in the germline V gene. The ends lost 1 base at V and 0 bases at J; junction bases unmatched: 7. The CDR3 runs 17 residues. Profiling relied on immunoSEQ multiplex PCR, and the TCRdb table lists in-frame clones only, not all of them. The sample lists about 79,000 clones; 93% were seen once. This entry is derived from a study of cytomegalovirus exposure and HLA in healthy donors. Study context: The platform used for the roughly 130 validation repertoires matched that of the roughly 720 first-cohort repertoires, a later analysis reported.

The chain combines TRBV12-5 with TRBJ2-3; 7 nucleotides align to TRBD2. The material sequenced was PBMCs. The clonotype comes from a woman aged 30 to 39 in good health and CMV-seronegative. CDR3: CASGLGAGRPSTDTQYF. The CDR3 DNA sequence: TGTGCTAGTGGTTTGGGAGCGGGACGCCCAAGCACAGATACGCAGTATTTT.